One and the same sample provided the 21 T cell receptor beta chains below, sequenced in a study of T cell responses to AZD1222 COVID-19 vaccine. The protocol was immunoSEQ multiplex PCR, while the TCRdb copy is restricted to in-frame clones and leaves out a portion. The sample carries around 110,000 clones, approximately 83% recorded once. The material was peripheral blood, obtained on day 0 of MenACWY control vaccination. The receptors derive from an adult in good health.

The chain couples TRBV4-1 to TRBJ1-5; possible D gene TRBD1, 5 bases. Germline V CDR1 and CDR2: MGHRA, YSYEKL. The germline V and J ends were trimmed by 0 bases and 4 bases, with 7 bases remaining between them. The CDR3 totals 14 residues. Here the CDR3 reads CASSQDPGNQPQHF. In nucleotides, the CDR3 is TGCGCCAGCAGCCAAGATCCAGGGAATCAGCCCCAGCATTTT.

The V gene is TRBV9, the J gene TRBJ2-1, with D perhaps matching TRBD2 (6 bases). V gave up 4 bases and J gave up 7 bases, with 15 bases separating them. The CDR3 spans 14 residues. CDR1 and CDR2 (germline): SGDLS, YYNGEE. The CDR3 DNA reads as TGTGCCAGCAGCCCCCTCGCGGGGTGGAATGAGCAGTTCTTC. Encoded protein: CASSPLAGWNEQFF.

This clone appeared once. The chain is built from TRBV9 and TRBJ1-2; the match to TRBD1 covers 8 bases. V was pared by 3 bases and J by 4 bases, with 11 bases of the junction left unmatched. CDR1 is SGDLS and CDR2 is YYNGEE in the germline V gene. The CDR3 consists of 16 residues. CDR3 DNA sequence: TGTGCCAGCAGCGACTCCAGGGGGCAAGCTAGCTATGGCTACACCTTC. Its protein is CASSDSRGQASYGYTF. Full variable domain (outside the CDR3, taken from reference TRBV9 and TRBJ1-2): DSGVTQTPKHLITATGQRVTLRCSPRSGDLSVYWYQQSLDQGLQFLIQYYNGEERAKGNILERFSAQQFPDLHSELNLSSLELGDSALYFCASSDSRGQASYGYTFGSGTRLTVV.

The chain is built from TRBV11-3 and TRBJ2-2, with D perhaps matching TRBD1 (7 bases). Between the trimmed V and J ends, which lost 0 bases and 6 bases, there was a span of 14 bases. Germline CDR1 SGHNT, CDR2 YENEEA. The CDR3 spans 16 residues. CDR3 coding DNA: TGTGCCAGCAGCTTAGAGGCGGGACAGCTCGCCGGGGAGCTGTTTTTT. This sequence encodes CASSLEAGQLAGELFF.

The gene calls are TRBV19 and TRBJ1-1, with D perhaps matching TRBD1 (5 bases). V was shortened by 4 bases and J by 1 base, with 13 bases between the two germline ends. The CDR3 is 15 residues long. In germline, CDR1 is LNHDA, CDR2 SQIVND (reference sequence). This chain's CDR3 is CASSTRQYQNTEAFF. The DNA for the CDR3 is TGTGCCAGTAGTACCAGACAGTACCAGAACACTGAAGCTTTCTTT.

The chain has TRBV4-3 and TRBJ2-1, with TRBD2 matching over 7 bases. Germline V gene lookup returns CDR1 LGHNA and CDR2 YSLEER. J gave up 7 bases and V 4 bases, and 16 bases lay outside the gene matches. The CDR3 consists of 17 residues. The CDR3 sequence is CASSRGGGAPPDNEQFF. The CDR3 DNA follows: TGCGCCAGCAGCCGCGGGGGTGGGGCGCCCCCTGATAATGAGCAGTTCTTC.

This clone was seen a handful of times. For the CDR3, the DNA is TGTGCCAGCAGTCCCGTGGTTGGCCCCTACGAGCAGTACTTC. Protein product: CASSPVVGPYEQYF. The rearrangement links TRBV6-2 or TRBV6-3 to TRBJ2-7; no clear D. This CDR3 region has 14 residues. Looked up from germline, CDR1 is MNHEY and CDR2 is SVGEGT. V lost 5 bases and J 2 bases, leaving 13 bases between the germline ends.

The rearrangement uses TRBV21-1 and TRBJ2-7; the table's D gene call, TRBD1, was not cross checked with the DNA. TRBV21-1 is assigned pseudogene status. The CDR3 spans 16 residues. The CDR3 spells CASSKGGTGHYYEQYF. The CDR3 nucleotides are TGTGCCAGCAGCAAAGGGGGAACAGGGCATTACTACGAGCAGTACTTC.

The chain has TRBV7-9 and TRBJ1-2; D gene ambiguous. Per the germline V gene, CDR1 is SEHNR and CDR2 is FQNEAQ (reference sequence). V shed 1 base and J shed 3 bases, with 9 bases lying between them. CDR3 size: 14 residues. The CDR3 bases are TGTGCCAGCAGCTTAGACGGACCATACTATGGCTACACCTTC. Residues: CASSLDGPYYGYTF.

J is TRBJ2-1 and V is TRBV28, with 7 bases lining up with TRBD1. From germline, CDR1 is MDHEN and CDR2 SYDVKM. This CDR3 region has 15 residues. V was pared by 11 bases and J by 2 bases, with 12 bases of the junction left unmatched. CDR3 sequence (DNA): TGTGCCGGCAAGGGAACAGGGGCCGCCTACAATGAGCAGTTCTTC. Amino acid sequence: CAGKGTGAAYNEQFF.

The genes are TRBV3-1 (or the pseudogene TRBV3-2) and TRBJ1-3; a weak D match, TRBD1 (5 bases). V was clipped by 4 bases and J by 2 bases, with 12 bases between them. CDR1 is LGHDT and CDR2 is YNNKEL in the germline V gene (reference sequence). The CDR3 sequence is 15 residues long. CDR3 protein: CASSPDGGPGNTIYF. The CDR3 region has the DNA TGTGCCAGCAGCCCCGACGGGGGTCCTGGAAACACCATATATTTT.

This chain links TRBV12-3 or TRBV12-4 with TRBJ1-1; D ambiguous. This CDR3 contains 13 residues. Trimming cost V 5 bases and J 11 bases, with 18 bases left between them. In DNA, the CDR3 is TGTGCCAGCAGTCGCCAATCATGGATGGCCGCTTTCTTT. Its translation is CASSRQSWMAAFF.

The genes are TRBV19 and TRBJ2-7; 9 bases align to TRBD1. After removal of 5 bases from V and 6 bases from J, the junction contained 8 bases not matched to a gene. The CDR3 has 14 residues. Germline CDR1 is LNHDA and CDR2 is SQIVND (reference sequence). The CDR3 DNA sequence: TGTGCCAGTAGTCCGGGACAGGGTTTCGGCGAGCAGTACTTC. It specifies CASSPGQGFGEQYF.

This clone was seen once. This sequence joins TRBV7-2 and TRBJ1-3; D gene uncertain. Germline loops: CDR1 SGHTA, CDR2 FQGNSA. The germline V and J ends were trimmed by 1 base and 0 bases, with 10 bases remaining between them. The CDR3 runs to 16 residues. CDR3 in amino acids: CASSLDRRSSGNTIYF. In DNA, the CDR3 is TGTGCCAGCAGCTTAGATCGCCGAAGCTCTGGAAACACCATATATTTT.

The chain links TRBV28 to TRBJ1-5, with D uncertain. Germline CDR1 reads MDHEN; CDR2 reads SYDVKM. CDR3 length: 13 amino acids. V was trimmed by 6 bases and J by 4 bases, leaving 10 bases between them. The CDR3 loop reads CASSPPYNQPQHF. The CDR3 DNA sequence: TGTGCCAGCAGCCCCCCTTATAATCAGCCCCAGCATTTT.

The DNA for the CDR3 is TGTGCCAGCACCCCCAGGGGGCCTGGAAACACCATATATTTT. Amino acids: CASTPRGPGNTIYF. The rearrangement joins TRBV19 to TRBJ1-3, with 8 bases aligning to TRBD1. Germline assignment: CDR1 LNHDA and CDR2 SQIVND (reference sequence). Trimming at V came to 9 bases and at J to 2 bases, leaving 6 bases not matched to a gene. This CDR3 comprises 14 residues.

V and J are TRBV6-5 and TRBJ1-2; 11 nucleotides agree with TRBD1. This CDR3 has 14 residues. Germline-derived CDR1 and CDR2 are MNHEY and SVGAGI. J lost 4 bases, V lost 4 bases, and 2 bases had no gene match. The CDR3 reads CASSWTGGSYGYTF. The CDR3 DNA sequence: TGTGCCAGCAGTTGGACAGGGGGCAGCTATGGCTACACCTTC.

A few counts support this clone. The chain employs TRBV18 and TRBJ1-4; 11 nucleotides agree with TRBD1. J gave up 7 bases and V 5 bases, and 12 bases lay outside the gene matches. Germline V gene sequence: CDR1 KGHSH, CDR2 LQKENI. CDR3 length: 17 residues. This CDR3 is CASSNAGTGGDFEKLFF. In DNA, the CDR3 is TGTGCCAGCTCAAACGCCGGGACAGGGGGGGATTTTGAAAAACTGTTTTTT.

This chain connects TRBV6-2 or TRBV6-3 to TRBJ2-3, with D hard to call. Trimming cost V 5 bases and J 1 base, with 13 bases left between them. This CDR3 spans 15 amino acids. Germline V CDR1 and CDR2: MNHEY, SVGEGT. The CDR3: CASSPQVPGTDTQYF. The CDR3 nucleotides read TGTGCCAGCAGTCCCCAGGTTCCGGGCACAGATACGCAGTATTTT.

This clone was recorded a few times. This chain connects TRBV7-9 to TRBJ1-2; 10 positions agree with TRBD1. Germline V lookup: CDR1 SEHNR, CDR2 FQNEAQ (reference sequence). Losses at the gene ends were 5 bases for V and 7 bases for J; bases not matched to a gene: 10. The CDR3 has 15 residues. For the CDR3, the DNA is TGTGCCAGCAGCCTACGAGCCGGGACAGGGGCTGGCTACACCTTC. Translated, it gives CASSLRAGTGAGYTF.

V is TRBV27 and J is TRBJ2-7, with TRBD1 identical over 7 bases. The V gene's germline CDR1 is MNHEY and CDR2 SMNVEV (reference sequence). This CDR3 is built from 13 residues. V was pared by 6 bases and J by 0 bases, with 2 bases of the junction left unmatched. Written as DNA, the CDR3 is TGTGCCAGCAGGGGACAGACCTCCTACGAGCAGTACTTC. Its translation is CASRGQTSYEQYF.